Listed here are 20 T cell receptor beta chains from one sample, sequenced in a study of T cell responses to AZD1222 COVID-19 vaccine. Some clones are missing from TCRdb's copy, which holds only in-frame ones; the method was immunoSEQ multiplex PCR. This table holds roughly 200,000 clones, 88% found once. The sequenced sample was peripheral blood, obtained on day 0 of AZD1222 vaccination. The receptors derive from an adult in good health.

The chain links TRBV7-2 to TRBJ2-7, with D perhaps matching TRBD1 (5 bases). CDR1 is SGHTA, CDR2 FQGNSA, per germline. The CDR3 consists of 15 residues. Trimming took off 5 bases at V and 0 bases at J, with 14 bases between the two ends. The CDR3 is CASSPRATDSYEQYF. CDR3 DNA sequence: TGTGCCAGCAGCCCACGGGCGACAGACTCCTACGAGCAGTACTTC.

The gene calls are TRBV27 and TRBJ1-1; tentatively, D is TRBD1 (6 bases). The CDR3 contains 12 residues. V lost 7 bases and J 10 bases, leaving 16 bases between the germline ends. CDR1 is MNHEY and CDR2 is SMNVEV in the germline V gene (reference sequence). Here the CDR3 DNA reads TGTGCCAGCACCAACCCGGGGGGGGCAGCTTTCTTT. Residues: CASTNPGGAAFF.

The chain joins TRBV9 to TRBJ2-1; TRBD2 matches at 7 bases. The junction had 13 bases not matched to a gene; V was cut back by 0 bases and J by 7 bases. Germline V lookup: CDR1 SGDLS, CDR2 YYNGEE. CDR3 length equals 17 residues. The CDR3, as DNA: TGTGCCAGCAGCGTAGGGGTAGGTAGCGGGTCTATGAATGAGCAGTTCTTC. Its protein product is CASSVGVGSGSMNEQFF.

The chain carries TRBV14 and TRBJ2-5; no clear D gene. Germline-derived CDR1 and CDR2 are SGHDN and FVKESK. V lost 3 bases to trimming and J lost 1 base, with 12 bases between them. The CDR3 runs 15 residues. CDR3 region: CASSQVTVSQETQYF. In DNA, the CDR3 is TGTGCCAGCAGCCAGGTAACGGTGAGCCAAGAGACCCAGTACTTC.

The rearrangement links TRBV6-5 to TRBJ2-5; the D is unclear. The CDR3 is 14 amino acids. Trimming removed 7 bases from V and 4 bases from J, with 16 bases in between. In germline, CDR1 is MNHEY, CDR2 SVGAGI. The CDR3 region is CASTKNNVGETQYF. DNA for the CDR3: TGTGCCAGCACTAAGAATAACGTCGGAGAGACCCAGTACTTC.

The chain joins TRBV5-1 to TRBJ2-2, with D possibly matching TRBD1 (6 bases). V was trimmed by 4 bases and J by 5 bases, leaving 12 bases between them. The CDR3 extends over 14 amino acids. Per germline, CDR1 SGHRS and CDR2 YFSETQ. In DNA, the CDR3 is TGCGCCAGCAGCCCAGGGGATGGGACCGGGGAGCTGTTTTTT. It encodes CASSPGDGTGELFF.

With regard to this clone: At the DNA level, this CDR3 is encoded by other sequences in the same sample as well. This chain joins TRBV12-3 or TRBV12-4 and TRBJ1-3; D is possibly TRBD1 (6 bases). Trimming pared 6 bases from V and 3 bases from J, leaving 9 bases between. The CDR3 totals 13 residues. CDR3 amino acids: CASRGAGGNTIYF. CDR3 DNA sequence: TGTGCCAGCAGGGGGGCTGGTGGAAACACCATATATTTT.

This chain uses TRBV4-1 with TRBJ1-3, with TRBD1 as a possible D gene (5 bases). V was shortened by 0 bases and J by 4 bases, with 10 bases between the two germline ends. This CDR3 is 15 amino acids long. CDR1 and CDR2 (germline): MGHRA, YSYEKL. The CDR3 spells CASSQDRDSGNTIYF. The CDR3 DNA is TGCGCCAGCAGCCAAGACCGGGACTCCGGAAACACCATATATTTT.

The gene calls are TRBV7-2 and TRBJ1-5; 9 bases align to TRBD1. The CDR3 covers 14 residues. V was clipped by 5 bases and J by 5 bases; unmatched bases: 4. Per the germline V gene, CDR1 is SGHTA and CDR2 is FQGNSA. The CDR3 loop is CASSRDREDQPQHF. CDR3 DNA: TGTGCCAGCAGCCGGGACAGGGAAGATCAGCCCCAGCATTTT.

V is TRBV5-1 and J is TRBJ2-3; D gene uncertain. Trimming took off 0 bases at V and 4 bases at J, with 12 bases between the two ends. The germline CDR1 and CDR2 sequences are SGHRS and YFSETQ. The CDR3 is made up of 15 amino acids. CDR3 region: CASSLASVNPDTQYF. The CDR3 region has the DNA TGCGCCAGCAGCTTGGCCTCCGTAAACCCAGATACGCAGTATTTT. The variable domain in full, with the rest retrieved from reference TRBV5-1 and TRBJ2-3, is KAGVTQTPRYLIKTRGQQVTLSCSPISGHRSVSWYQQTPGQGLQFLFEYFSETQRNKGNFPGRFSGRQFSNSRSEMNVSTLELGDSALYLCASSLASVNPDTQYFGPGTRLTVL.

This chain uses TRBV7-2 with TRBJ2-5, with unresolved D. The CDR3 extends over 16 amino acids. V was clipped by 0 bases and J by 1 base, with 12 bases between them. CDR1 SGHTA and CDR2 FQGNSA come from the germline V gene. The CDR3 here is CASSLAIGRSQETQYF. CDR3 DNA: TGTGCCAGCAGCTTAGCCATAGGCCGCTCCCAAGAGACCCAGTACTTC.

The J gene is TRBJ2-7, the V gene TRBV28; 11 bases are a match to TRBD1. Germline lookup yields CDR1 MDHEN and CDR2 SYDVKM. The CDR3 runs to 15 residues. Losses at the gene ends were 7 bases for V and 4 bases for J; bases not matched to a gene: 9. In nucleotides, the CDR3 is TGTGCCAGCAACCCCTTGGACAGGGGGCTGTACGAGCAGTACTTC. Translated, it gives CASNPLDRGLYEQYF.

The chain couples TRBV7-3 to TRBJ1-5, with TRBD1 matching over 10 bases. Germline CDR1 reads SGHTA; CDR2 reads FQGTGA. CDR3 length: 14 amino acids. V shed 11 bases and J 4 bases; nucleotides not matched to a gene: 8. This CDR3 reads CALADRGNNQPQHF. The CDR3 DNA is TGTGCCCTTGCGGACAGGGGGAATAATCAGCCCCAGCATTTT.

The chain links TRBV19 to TRBJ1-4, with D perhaps TRBD1 (5 bases). Germline CDR1 is LNHDA and CDR2 is SQIVND (reference sequence). The CDR3 has 15 residues. Trimming pared 4 bases from V and 4 bases from J, leaving 13 bases between. The CDR3 DNA reads as TGTGCCAGTAGTAACCGGGACGGGAGTAATGAAAAACTGTTTTTT. Residues: CASSNRDGSNEKLFF.

This chain joins TRBV11-2 and TRBJ2-1, with D perhaps matching TRBD2 (6 bases). Germline CDR1 SGHAT, CDR2 FQNNGV. CDR3 size: 13 residues. V gave up 5 bases and J gave up 7 bases, with 12 bases separating them. The CDR3 sequence: CASSAGNWNEQFF. The CDR3 nucleotides read TGTGCCAGCAGCGCGGGGAACTGGAATGAGCAGTTCTTC.

This sequence joins TRBV2 and TRBJ2-2; D remains unclear. The CDR3 is 14 residues long. V lost 8 bases to trimming and J lost 0 bases, with 10 bases between them. Germline loops: CDR1 SNHLY, CDR2 FYNNEI. DNA for the CDR3: TGTGCCAGCGTGACTCACACGAACACCGGGGAGCTGTTTTTT. It yields the protein CASVTHTNTGELFF.

On this clone itself: The sample holds other DNA sequences that translate to the same CDR3. The V gene is TRBV20-1, the J gene TRBJ1-2; no firm D call. V lost 3 bases and J 0 bases, leaving 5 bases between the germline ends. CDR1 is DFQATT and CDR2 is SNEGSKA in the germline V gene (reference sequence). This CDR3 has 12 residues. The CDR3 bases are TGCAGTGCTAGTTCAGCTAACTATGGCTACACCTTC. This sequence encodes CSASSANYGYTF.

The V gene is TRBV5-1, the J gene TRBJ2-7, with D hard to call. The CDR3 is 20 residues long. V shed 7 bases and J shed 0 bases, with 32 bases lying between them. Germline lookup yields CDR1 SGHRS and CDR2 YFSETQ. The CDR3 coding sequence is TGCGCCAGCGCGCCCAATGAAGGGCAGCGAGCAAGATGGGGCTCCTACGAGCAGTACTTC. Protein sequence: CASAPNEGQRARWGSYEQYF. The full variable domain, in which reference TRBV5-1 and TRBJ2-7 provide the parts outside the CDR3, is KAGVTQTPRYLIKTRGQQVTLSCSPISGHRSVSWYQQTPGQGLQFLFEYFSETQRNKGNFPGRFSGRQFSNSRSEMNVSTLELGDSALYLCASAPNEGQRARWGSYEQYFGPGTRLTVT.

This chain connects TRBV3-1 (or the pseudogene TRBV3-2) to TRBJ2-7; 14 bases are shared with TRBD2. V lost 4 bases, J lost 1 base, and 0 bases stayed unmatched. The CDR3 extends over 15 amino acids. CDR1 LGHDT and CDR2 YNNKEL come from the germline V gene (reference sequence). In DNA form, the CDR3 reads TGTGCCAGCAGCCGGACTAGCGGGGGGTCCTACGAGCAGTACTTC. It yields the protein CASSRTSGGSYEQYF.

The gene calls are TRBV4-3 and TRBJ1-2, with D possibly being TRBD1 (5 bases). CDR1 is LGHNA and CDR2 is YSLEER in the germline V gene. The CDR3 is 14 residues long. V dropped 1 base and J dropped 8 bases, with 14 bases sitting between them. CDR3: CASSQARREGGYTF. CDR3 bases: TGCGCCAGCAGCCAAGCCCGCAGGGAGGGAGGCTACACCTTC.